One and the same sample provided the 5 T cell receptor beta chains below, sequenced in a study of cytomegalovirus exposure and HLA in healthy donors. PCR employed 60 Vbeta and 13 Jbeta primers. Profiled with immunoSEQ multiplex PCR; TCRdb holds only in-frame clones, not every one. The table lists about 190,000 clones, more than 65% of them singletons, with over 1.5% in the top ten. Sequencing was done on a sample of PBMCs. The receptors derive from a woman under 40 in good health and CMV-seronegative.

The V call is TRBV18, the J call TRBJ1-1, with a weak D call TRBD1 (5 bases). CDR1 and CDR2 from the germline V gene are KGHSH and LQKENI. This CDR3 region has 14 residues. Trimming left V 3 bases short and J 3 bases short, with 11 bases between. For the CDR3, the DNA is TGTGCCAGCTCACCGGCAGGGCGTCACACTGAAGCTTTCTTT. It specifies CASSPAGRHTEAFF.

The V call is TRBV7-9, the J call TRBJ1-1, with 8 bases aligning to TRBD1. CDR1 and CDR2 from the germline V gene are SEHNR and FQNEAQ (reference sequence). Unmatched junction bases numbered 8, after V lost 5 bases and J lost 0 bases. The CDR3 is 16 amino acids. The CDR3 sequence: CASSRDRRFMNTEAFF. CDR3 DNA sequence: TGTGCCAGCAGCCGGGACAGGCGATTCATGAACACTGAAGCTTTCTTT.

Worth noting for this clone: A read error may produce the germline difference seen at one junction end. J is TRBJ2-7 and V is TRBV7-7; TRBD1 aligns across 7 bases. Germline CDR1 and CDR2: SSHAT and FNYEAQ (reference sequence). CDR3 size: 16 residues. CDR3 in amino acids: CASSLSGTAGEYEQYF. The CDR3 region has the DNA TGTGCTAGCAGCTTATCCGGGACAGCTGGAGAGTACGAGCAGTACTTC.

The chain employs TRBV4-2 and TRBJ1-2, with D unresolved. This CDR3 is 14 amino acids long. V was cut by 0 bases and J by 4 bases, with 9 bases left in between. The germline V gene encodes CDR1 LGHNA and CDR2 YNFKEQ. CDR3 sequence: CASSQDQFVYGYTF. For the CDR3, the DNA is TGTGCCAGCAGCCAAGATCAATTTGTCTATGGCTACACCTTC.

The chain links TRBV7-6 to TRBJ1-1; 9 bases map to TRBD1. This CDR3 is 16 amino acids long. J lost 4 bases, V lost 5 bases, and 11 bases had no gene match. Germline V lookup: CDR1 SGHVS, CDR2 FNYEAQ. The DNA for the CDR3 is TGTGCCAGCAGCAAAAGGACAGGGGAAGTACTCACTGAAGCTTTCTTT. This codes for CASSKRTGEVLTEAFF.